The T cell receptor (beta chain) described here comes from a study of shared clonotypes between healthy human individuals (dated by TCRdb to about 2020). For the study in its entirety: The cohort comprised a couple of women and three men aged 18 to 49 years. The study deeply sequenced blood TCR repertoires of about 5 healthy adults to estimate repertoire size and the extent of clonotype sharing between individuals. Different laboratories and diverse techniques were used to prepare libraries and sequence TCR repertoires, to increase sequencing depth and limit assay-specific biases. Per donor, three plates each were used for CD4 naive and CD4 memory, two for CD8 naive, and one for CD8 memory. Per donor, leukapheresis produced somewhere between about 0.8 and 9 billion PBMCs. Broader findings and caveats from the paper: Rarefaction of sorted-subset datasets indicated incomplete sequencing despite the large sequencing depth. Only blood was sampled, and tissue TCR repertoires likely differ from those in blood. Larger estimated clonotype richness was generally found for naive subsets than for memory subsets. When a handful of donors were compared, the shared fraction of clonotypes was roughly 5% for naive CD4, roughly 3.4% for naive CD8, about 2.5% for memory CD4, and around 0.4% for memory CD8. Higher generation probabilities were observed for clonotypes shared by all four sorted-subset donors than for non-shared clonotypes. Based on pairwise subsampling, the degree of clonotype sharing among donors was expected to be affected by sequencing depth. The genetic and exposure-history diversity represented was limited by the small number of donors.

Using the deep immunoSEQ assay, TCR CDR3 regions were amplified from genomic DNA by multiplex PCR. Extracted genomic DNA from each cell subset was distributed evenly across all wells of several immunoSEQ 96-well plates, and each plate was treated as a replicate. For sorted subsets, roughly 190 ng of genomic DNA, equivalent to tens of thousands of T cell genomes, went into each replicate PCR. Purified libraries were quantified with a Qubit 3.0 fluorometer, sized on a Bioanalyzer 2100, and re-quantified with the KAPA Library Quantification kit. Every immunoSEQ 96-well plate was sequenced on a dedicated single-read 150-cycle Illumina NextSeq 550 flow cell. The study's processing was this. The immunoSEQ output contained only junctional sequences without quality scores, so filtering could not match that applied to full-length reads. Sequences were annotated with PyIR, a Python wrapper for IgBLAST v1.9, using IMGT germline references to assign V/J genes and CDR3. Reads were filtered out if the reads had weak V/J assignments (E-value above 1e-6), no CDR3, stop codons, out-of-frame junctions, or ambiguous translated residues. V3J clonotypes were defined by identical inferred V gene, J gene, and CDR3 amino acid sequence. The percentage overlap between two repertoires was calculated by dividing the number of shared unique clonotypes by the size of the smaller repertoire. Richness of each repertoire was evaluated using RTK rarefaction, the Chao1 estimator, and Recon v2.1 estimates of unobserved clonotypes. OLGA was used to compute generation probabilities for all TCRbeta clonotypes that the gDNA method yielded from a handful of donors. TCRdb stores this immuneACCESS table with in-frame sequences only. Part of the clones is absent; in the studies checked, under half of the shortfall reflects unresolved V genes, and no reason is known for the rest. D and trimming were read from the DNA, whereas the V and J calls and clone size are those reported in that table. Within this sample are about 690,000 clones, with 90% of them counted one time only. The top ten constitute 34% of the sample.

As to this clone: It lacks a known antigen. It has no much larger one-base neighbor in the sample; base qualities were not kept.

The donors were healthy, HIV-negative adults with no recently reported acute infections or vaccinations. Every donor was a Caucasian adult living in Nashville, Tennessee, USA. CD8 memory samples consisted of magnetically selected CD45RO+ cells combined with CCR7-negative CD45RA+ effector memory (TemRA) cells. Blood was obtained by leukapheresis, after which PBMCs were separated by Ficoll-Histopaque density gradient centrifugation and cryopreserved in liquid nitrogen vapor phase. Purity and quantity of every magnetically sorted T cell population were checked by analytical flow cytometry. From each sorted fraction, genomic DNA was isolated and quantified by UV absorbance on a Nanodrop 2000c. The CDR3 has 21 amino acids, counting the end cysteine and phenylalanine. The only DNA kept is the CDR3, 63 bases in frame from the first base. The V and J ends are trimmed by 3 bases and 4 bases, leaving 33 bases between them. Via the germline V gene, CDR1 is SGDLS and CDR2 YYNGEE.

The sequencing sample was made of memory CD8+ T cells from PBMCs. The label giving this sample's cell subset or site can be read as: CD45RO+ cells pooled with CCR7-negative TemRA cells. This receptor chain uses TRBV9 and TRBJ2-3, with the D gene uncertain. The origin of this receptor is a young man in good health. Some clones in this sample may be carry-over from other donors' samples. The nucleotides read TGTGCCAGCAGCGCGACTGGGCAGGAAATTCTTCGAATCCCTGGTGCAGATACGCAGTATTTT. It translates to CASSATGQEILRIPGADTQYF.